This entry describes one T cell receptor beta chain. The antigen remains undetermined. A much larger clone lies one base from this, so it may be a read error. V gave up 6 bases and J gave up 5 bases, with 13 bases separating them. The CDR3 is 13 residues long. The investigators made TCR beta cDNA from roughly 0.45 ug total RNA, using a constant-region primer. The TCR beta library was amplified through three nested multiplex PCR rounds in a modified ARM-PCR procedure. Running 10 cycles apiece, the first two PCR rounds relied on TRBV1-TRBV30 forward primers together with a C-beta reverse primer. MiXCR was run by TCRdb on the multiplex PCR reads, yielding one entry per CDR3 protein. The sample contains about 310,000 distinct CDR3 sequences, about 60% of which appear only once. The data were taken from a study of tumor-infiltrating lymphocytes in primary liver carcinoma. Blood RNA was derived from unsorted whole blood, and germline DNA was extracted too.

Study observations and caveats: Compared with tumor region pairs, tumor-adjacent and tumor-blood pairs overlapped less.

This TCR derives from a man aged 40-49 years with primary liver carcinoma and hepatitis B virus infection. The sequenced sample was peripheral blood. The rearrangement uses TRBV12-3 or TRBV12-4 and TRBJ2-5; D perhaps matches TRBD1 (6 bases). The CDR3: CASRRTVEETQYF. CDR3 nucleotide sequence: TGTGCCAGCAGGAGGACAGTTGAGGAGACCCAGTACTTC.